This is a list of T cell receptor beta chains from one sample in a study of shared clonotypes between healthy human individuals. TCRdb keeps only in-frame clones here, not all; method: immunoSEQ multiplex PCR. Altogether 1,400,000 or so clones are present, approximately 98.5% being singletons, with the ten largest covering about 0.34%. Sequencing was carried out using naive CD4+ T cells sorted from blood. All receptors come from a man in his thirties or forties in good health. CDR3s include the opening cysteine and the closing phenylalanine or tryptophan. D genes are given only for firm matches. Clone size is shown for a subset of rows, as once, few, many or a class of expanded clone.

j_gene,d_gene,v_gene,abundance,CDR3nt,CDR3aa
TRBJ2-1,.,TRBV7-2,.,TGTGCCAGCAGCTTAGCGCAGTACCGGGGGGCCAATGAGCAGTTCTTC,CASSLAQYRGANEQFF
TRBJ2-1,TRBD2,TRBV10-3,.,TGTGCCATCAGGGGACTAGCGGGAGGGCCCTACAATGAGCAGTTCTTC,CAIRGLAGGPYNEQFF
TRBJ2-5,.,TRBV7-3,.,TGTGCCAGCAGCCCCCAGGGAGTCCGCCAAGAGACCCAGTACTTC,CASSPQGVRQETQYF
TRBJ2-1,.,TRBV9,.,TGTGCCAGCAGCGTAAGTGGCGGGAACAATGAGCAGTTCTTC,CASSVSGGNNEQFF
TRBJ1-5,.,TRBV19,.,TGTGCCAGTAGTATAGATTGGGCCGGGGGCGGCAATCAGCCCCAGCATTTT,CASSIDWAGGGNQPQHF
TRBJ2-1,TRBD2,TRBV10-3,.,TGTGCCATCAGGGCCAGCGGGGGCTACAATGAGCAGTTCTTC,CAIRASGGYNEQFF
TRBJ2-1,.,TRBV5-5,.,TGTGCCAGCAGCTTGGTTTTTACGGGTAATACTTACAATGAGCAGTTCTTC,CASSLVFTGNTYNEQFF
TRBJ2-7,.,TRBV5-6,.,TGTGCCAGCAGCTTGGGGAGGGACGCCTACGAGCAGTACTTC,CASSLGRDAYEQYF
TRBJ2-1,TRBD2,TRBV19,.,TGTGCCAGTAGTATCGAGCGGGAGCTTAATGAGCAGTTCTTC,CASSIERELNEQFF
TRBJ2-7,.,TRBV4-3,.,TGCGCCAGCAGCCAAGACTTACTAGGGGCCTCCTACGAGCAGTACTTC,CASSQDLLGASYEQYF
TRBJ2-1,.,TRBV5-5,.,TGTGCCAGCGGCGGCGGGACGGCATACAATGAGCAGTTCTTC,CASGGGTAYNEQFF
TRBJ2-7,TRBD2,TRBV6-1,.,TGTGCCAGCAGTAATGGAAGGCTAGCGGGAAACGAGCAGTACTTC,CASSNGRLAGNEQYF
TRBJ1-2,.,TRBV27,.,TGTGCCAGCAGTTTGGGACGGTACTATGGCTACACCTTC,CASSLGRYYGYTF
TRBJ2-5,TRBD1,TRBV10-3,.,TGTGCCATCAGTGAGTCCCGACAGGGAAAGGAGACCCAGTACTTC,CAISESRQGKETQYF
TRBJ2-1,.,TRBV27,.,TGTGCCAGCAGGGCTAGCCGAAACAATGAGCAGTTCTTC,CASRASRNNEQFF
TRBJ2-1,TRBD2,TRBV25-1,.,TGTGCCAGCAGTGACCCCGGGGGGGTTTACAATGAGCAGTTCTTC,CASSDPGGVYNEQFF
TRBJ2-7,.,TRBV5-1,.,TGCGCCAGCAGCTTGGCCCTAGCGTCATCTACCTACGAGCAGTACTTC,CASSLALASSTYEQYF
TRBJ2-2,.,TRBV6-5,.,TGTGCCAGCAGTTACGCCGGGGAGCTGTTTTTT,CASSYAGELFF
TRBJ2-5,.,TRBV2,once,TGTGCAGGGCGGAGCGATCAAGAGACCCAGTACTTC,CAGRSDQETQYF
TRBJ2-6,.,TRBV4-1,.,TGCGCCAGCAGGTTCTCTGGGGCCAACGTCCTGACTTTC,CASRFSGANVLTF
TRBJ1-2,.,TRBV7-9,.,TGTGCCAGCAGCTCACACGACCCGACTGTCGACTATGGCTACACCTTC,CASSSHDPTVDYGYTF
TRBJ2-2,.,TRBV11-3,.,TGTGCCAGCAGCTTCCCCTTTAGCGGAGCGAACACCGGGGAGCTGTTTTTT,CASSFPFSGANTGELFF
TRBJ2-1,.,TRBV13,.,TGTGCCAGCAGCCCATATTCCCCCCCCAAAGACAATGAGCAGTTCTTC,CASSPYSPPKDNEQFF
TRBJ2-2,.,TRBV4-1,.,TGCGCCAGCAGCCTGAGGCGGGTTGGAACCGGGGAGCTGTTTTTT,CASSLRRVGTGELFF
TRBJ2-2,.,TRBV7-6,.,TGTGCCAGCAGCTTAGGAGTTTCTGTAAACACCGGGGAGCTGTTTTTT,CASSLGVSVNTGELFF
TRBJ2-1,.,TRBV28,.,TGTGCCAGCAGTACTCCAGGGGCCCCCCCCCTGTTCTTC,CASSTPGAPPLFF
TRBJ1-1,.,TRBV25-1,.,TGTGCCAGCAGCTCCGAGGGGAGGGGTAGCACTGAAGCTTTCTTT,CASSSEGRGSTEAFF
TRBJ1-1,.,TRBV27,.,TGTGCCAGCAGAAAGAACACTGAAGCTTTCTTT,CASRKNTEAFF
TRBJ1-2,.,TRBV2,.,TGTGCCGGGAGGGTCGGGGCCGGCTACACCTTC,CAGRVGAGYTF
TRBJ2-7,.,TRBV27,.,TGTGCCAGCAGTTTAGCACAGAATCCTTACGAGCAGTACTTC,CASSLAQNPYEQYF
TRBJ2-3,.,TRBV29-1,.,TGCAGCGTGGCCCCTATTGATACGCAGTATTTT,CSVAPIDTQYF
TRBJ2-3,TRBD1,TRBV28,once,TGTGCCAGCAGTCGGGACAGGGGGTTAGATACGCAGTATTTT,CASSRDRGLDTQYF
TRBJ2-7,.,TRBV27,.,TGTGCCAGCAGTCAGACGGCAGTCTACGAGCAGTACTTC,CASSQTAVYEQYF
TRBJ1-2,.,TRBV18,.,TGTGCCAGCTCACCCCCGGGACGAGGGAATTATGGCTACACCTTC,CASSPPGRGNYGYTF
TRBJ1-1,TRBD1,TRBV6-5,.,TGTGCCAGCAGTTACACGGGACAGGGGAACACTGAAGCTTTCTTT,CASSYTGQGNTEAFF
TRBJ1-1,.,TRBV18,.,TGTGCCAGCTCACCAGGTGGCCGCCAGCGGACTGAAGCTTTCTTT,CASSPGGRQRTEAFF
TRBJ2-7,TRBD1,TRBV6-1,.,TGTGCCAGCAAACCGGGACAGTCGACTTTCGAGCAGTACTTC,CASKPGQSTFEQYF
TRBJ2-2,.,TRBV7-9,.,TGTGCCAGCAGCAAAAGGGAAACCGGGGAGCTGTTTTTT,CASSKRETGELFF
TRBJ2-1,.,TRBV4-3,.,TGCGCCAGCAGCCTGGGGGATGAGCAGTTCTTC,CASSLGDEQFF
TRBJ1-1,TRBD1,TRBV5-1,.,TGCGCCAGCAGCTTGTTAGGGGGCCGCACTGAAGCTTTCTTT,CASSLLGGRTEAFF
TRBJ2-1,.,TRBV30,.,TGTGCCTCGGCGGGGAGCGCTGGAATCATTGAGCAGTTCTTC,CASAGSAGIIEQFF
TRBJ2-4,.,TRBV6-6,.,TGTGCCAGCACCAAGGTCACAGGGCAAAACATTCAGTACTTC,CASTKVTGQNIQYF
TRBJ2-7,TRBD2,TRBV7-9,.,TGTGCCAGCAGCTCCGAGGAGACTAGCCATTACGAGCAGTACTTC,CASSSEETSHYEQYF
TRBJ2-3,TRBD2,TRBV5-4,.,TGTGCCAGCAGCTCGGGACTAGCCCCAGATACGCAGTATTTT,CASSSGLAPDTQYF
TRBJ2-1,.,TRBV25-1,.,TGTGCCAGCAGCGATAGGTACAGGTTCTACAATGAGCAGTTCTTC,CASSDRYRFYNEQFF